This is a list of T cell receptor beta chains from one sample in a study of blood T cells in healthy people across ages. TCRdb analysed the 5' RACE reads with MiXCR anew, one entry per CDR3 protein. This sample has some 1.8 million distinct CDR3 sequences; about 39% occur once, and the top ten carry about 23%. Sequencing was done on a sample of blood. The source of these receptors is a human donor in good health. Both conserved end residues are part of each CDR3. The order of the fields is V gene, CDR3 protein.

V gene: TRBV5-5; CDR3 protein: CASYRVLGSNEQFF
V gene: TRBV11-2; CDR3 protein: CASSLVRQGRGDTQYF
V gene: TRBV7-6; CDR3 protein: CASSAEVGQAGGQETQYF
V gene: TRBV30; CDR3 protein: CAWSVSGASYEQYF
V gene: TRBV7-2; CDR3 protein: CASSFQGRGYTF
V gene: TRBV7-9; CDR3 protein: CASQGALSGYTF
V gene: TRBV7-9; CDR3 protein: CASSFDRGSNSPLHF
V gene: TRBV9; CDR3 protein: CASSVELYTEAFF
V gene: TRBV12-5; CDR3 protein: CASGLPSFHSPGQDNYEQYF
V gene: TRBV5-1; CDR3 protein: CASSLDGQGPSYEQYF
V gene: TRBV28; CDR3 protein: CASSTSGQGAHEQYF
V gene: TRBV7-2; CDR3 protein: CASSLSQTGAHGYTF
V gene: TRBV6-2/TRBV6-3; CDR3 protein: CASTWDRGRGNEQFF